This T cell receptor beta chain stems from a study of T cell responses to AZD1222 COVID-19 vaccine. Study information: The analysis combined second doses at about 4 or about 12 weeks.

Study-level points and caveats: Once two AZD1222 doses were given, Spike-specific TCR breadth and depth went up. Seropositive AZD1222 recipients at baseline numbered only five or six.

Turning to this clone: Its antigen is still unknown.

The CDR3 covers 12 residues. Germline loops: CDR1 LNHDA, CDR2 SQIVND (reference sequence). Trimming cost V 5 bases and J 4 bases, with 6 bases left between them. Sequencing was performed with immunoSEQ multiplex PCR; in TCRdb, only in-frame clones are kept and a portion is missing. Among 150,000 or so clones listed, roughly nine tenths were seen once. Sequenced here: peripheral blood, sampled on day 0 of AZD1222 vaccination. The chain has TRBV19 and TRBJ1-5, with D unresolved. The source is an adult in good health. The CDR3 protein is CASSDLNQPQHF. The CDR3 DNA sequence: TGTGCCAGTAGTGATCTGAATCAGCCCCAGCATTTT.